This T cell receptor (beta chain) was profiled in a study of cytomegalovirus exposure and HLA in healthy donors. The CDR3 spans 19 residues. V shed 4 bases, J shed 0 bases, and the junction held 14 bases outside the gene matches. CDR1 and CDR2 (germline): MGHRA, YSYEKL. The study ran its PCR with 60 Vbeta and 13 Jbeta primers. TCRdb keeps only in-frame clones here, not all; method: immunoSEQ multiplex PCR. The table lists more than 60,000 clones, about 80% of them singletons, with approximately 4.2% in the top ten. This TCR was recovered from a woman between 25 and 40 years old in good health and CMV-seronegative. This chain connects TRBV4-1 to TRBJ2-1; TRBD2 aligns across 8 bases. Sequencing used PBMCs. In DNA, the CDR3 is TGCGCCAGCAGCCCCCGGGGACTAGAGGTCGTAAGCTCCTACAATGAGCAGTTCTTC. This sequence encodes CASSPRGLEVVSSYNEQFF.